The 11 T cell receptor beta chains below all came from one sample that was sequenced in a study of shared clonotypes between healthy human individuals. Clones were sequenced by immunoSEQ multiplex PCR, and TCRdb holds only the in-frame ones, with some missing. The top ten clones hold roughly 0.36% of a sample with 2 million to 3 million clones, over 85% of them seen once. Sample: naive CD4+ T cells from PBMCs. Indicated subset: CD45RA+ positively selected. The source is a man between 18 and 35 years old in good health. Some clones in this sample may be carry-over from other donors' samples.

This clone was seen only once. V usage is TRBV29-1 and J usage is TRBJ2-7; D perhaps matches TRBD1 (6 bases). Trimming removed 7 bases from V and 0 bases from J, with 16 bases in between. The CDR3 extends over 14 amino acids. Germline CDR1 and CDR2: SQVTM and ANQGSEA. The CDR3 is CSALKNRDSYEQYF. The CDR3 region has the DNA TGCAGCGCCCTCAAAAACAGGGACTCCTACGAGCAGTACTTC.

The chain employs TRBV18 and TRBJ2-7; D is perhaps TRBD1 (6 bases). V lost 3 bases, J lost 0 bases, and 18 bases lay in between. Looked up from germline, CDR1 is KGHSH and CDR2 is LQKENI. This CDR3 contains 17 residues. The chain's CDR3 is CASSPLKQGISSYEQYF. Here the CDR3 DNA reads TGTGCCAGCTCACCGCTCAAACAGGGAATAAGCTCCTACGAGCAGTACTTC.

The chain is built from TRBV5-1 and TRBJ2-7; 7 nucleotides agree with TRBD1. Trimming at V came to 4 bases and at J to 2 bases, leaving 12 bases not matched to a gene. Per germline, CDR1 SGHRS and CDR2 YFSETQ. The CDR3 is 16 residues long. The CDR3 region has the DNA TGCGCCAGCAGCACGGAGATTATGACAGGGCCCTACGAGCAGTACTTC. Residues: CASSTEIMTGPYEQYF.

V gene TRBV4-1 combines with J gene TRBJ1-3, with 7 nucleotides matching TRBD1. The CDR3 runs 18 residues. The germline V gene has CDR1 MGHRA and CDR2 YSYEKL. Germline trimming cut 3 bases from V and 3 bases from J; bases unmatched to any gene: 14. DNA of the CDR3: TGCGCCAGCAGCCAGGGGAAAGGGGGCATCTCTGGTGGAAACACCATATATTTT. Residues: CASSQGKGGISGGNTIYF.

Regarding this clone: Distinct nucleotide sequences in the sample also encode this CDR3. J is TRBJ1-5 and V is TRBV18, with D perhaps matching TRBD1 (6 bases). V was shortened by 6 bases and J by 3 bases, with 15 bases between the two germline ends. Germline V gives CDR1 KGHSH, CDR2 LQKENI. The CDR3 has 15 residues. The CDR3: CASSPEAGANQPQHF. CDR3 sequence (DNA): TGTGCCAGCTCCCCCGAAGCGGGGGCCAATCAGCCCCAGCATTTT.

The chain links TRBV21-1 to TRBJ2-7; TRBD1, the table's D call, lacks a check against the DNA. TRBV21-1 is a pseudogene segment. This CDR3 comprises 14 residues. The CDR3 is CASTRGDFSYEQYF. CDR3 DNA: TGTGCCAGCACCAGGGGGGACTTCTCCTACGAGCAGTACTTC.

The rearrangement uses TRBV2 and TRBJ2-3, with D tentatively TRBD2 (5 bases). CDR1 is SNHLY and CDR2 is FYNNEI in the germline V gene. The CDR3 runs 14 residues. V was clipped by 8 bases and J by 4 bases, with 16 bases between them. The CDR3 spells CASRSDVAADTQYF. The CDR3 nucleotides are TGTGCCAGCCGTAGCGACGTGGCAGCAGATACGCAGTATTTT. Looking up the rest from reference TRBV2 and TRBJ2-3 gives the full variable domain: EPEVTQTPSHQVTQMGQEVILRCVPISNHLYFYWYRQILGQKVEFLVSFYNNEISEKSEIFDDQFSVERPDGSNFTLKIRSTKLEDSAMYFCASRSDVAADTQYFGPGTRLTVL.

This clone was recorded once. The chain combines TRBV5-1 with TRBJ2-1, with TRBD1 matching 8 bases. J was trimmed by 6 bases and V by 0 bases; bases with no gene match: 8. This CDR3 is built from 16 residues. Looked up from germline, CDR1 is SGHRS and CDR2 is YFSETQ. CDR3 residues: CASSLAGQGFGNEQFF. In DNA, the CDR3 is TGCGCCAGCAGCTTGGCCGGACAGGGTTTTGGCAATGAGCAGTTCTTC.

This sequence joins TRBV5-1 and TRBJ1-3; 8 nucleotides agree with TRBD1. V shed 4 bases, J shed 2 bases, and the junction held 8 bases outside the gene matches. Per the germline V gene, CDR1 is SGHRS and CDR2 is YFSETQ. The CDR3 extends over 16 amino acids. Here the CDR3 reads CASSAGQGKTGNTIYF. CDR3 bases: TGCGCCAGCAGCGCCGGACAGGGAAAGACTGGAAACACCATATATTTT.

For this clone: The junction shows a germline mismatch at one end, possibly a read error. The chain links TRBV5-1 to TRBJ2-4; TRBD1 matches at 11 bases. This CDR3 is built from 14 residues. The germline CDR1 and CDR2 sequences are SGHRS and YFSETQ. Here the CDR3 reads CASSPGTGGPGLNF. DNA for the CDR3: TGCGCCAGCAGCCCCGGGACAGGGGGACCGGGACTGAACTTC. Filled out from reference TRBV5-1 and TRBJ2-4, the complete variable domain reads KAGVTQTPRYLIKTRGQQVTLSCSPISGHRSVSWYQQTPGQGLQFLFEYFSETQRNKGNFPGRFSGRQFSNSRSEMNVSTLELGDSALYLCASSPGTGGPGLNFGAGTRLSVL.

The chain uses TRBV11-2 and TRBJ2-3; 9 bases are shared with TRBD1. Germline V gene lookup returns CDR1 SGHAT and CDR2 FQNNGV. The J segment lost 2 bases and the V segment lost 3 bases, leaving 3 bases of the junction unmatched. This CDR3 has 15 amino acids. The CDR3 reads CASSFGTGNTDTQYF. The CDR3 DNA reads TGTGCCAGCAGCTTTGGGACAGGGAACACAGATACGCAGTATTTT. The entire variable domain, with the rest obtained from reference TRBV11-2 and TRBJ2-3, is as follows: EAGVAQSPRYKIIEKRQSVAFWCNPISGHATLYWYQQILGQGPKLLIQFQNNGVVDDSQLPKDRFSAERLKGVDSTLKIQPAKLEDSAVYLCASSFGTGNTDTQYFGPGTRLTVL.